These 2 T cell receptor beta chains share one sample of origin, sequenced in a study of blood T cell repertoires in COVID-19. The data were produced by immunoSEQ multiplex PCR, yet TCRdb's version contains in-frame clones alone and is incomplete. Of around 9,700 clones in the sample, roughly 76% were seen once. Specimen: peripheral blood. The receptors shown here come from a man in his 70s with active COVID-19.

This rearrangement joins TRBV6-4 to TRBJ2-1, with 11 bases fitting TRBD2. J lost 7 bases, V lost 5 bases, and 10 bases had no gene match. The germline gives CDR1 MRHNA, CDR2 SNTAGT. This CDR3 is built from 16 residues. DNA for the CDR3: TGTGCCAGCAGTCCCTTTAGCGGGGGGGCTAGGAATGAGCAGTTCTTC. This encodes CASSPFSGGARNEQFF.

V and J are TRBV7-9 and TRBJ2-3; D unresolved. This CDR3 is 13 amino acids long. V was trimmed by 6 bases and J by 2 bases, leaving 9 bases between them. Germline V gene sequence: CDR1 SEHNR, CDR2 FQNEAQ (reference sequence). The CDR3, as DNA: TGTGCCAGCAGTGTCAAATTCACAGATACGCAGTATTTT. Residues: CASSVKFTDTQYF. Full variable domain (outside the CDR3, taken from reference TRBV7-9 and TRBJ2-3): DTGVSQNPRHKITKRGQNVTFRCDPISEHNRLYWYRQTLGQGPEFLTYFQNEAQLEKSRLLSDRFSAERPKGSFSTLEIQRTEQGDSAMYLCASSVKFTDTQYFGPGTRLTVL.